This T cell receptor (beta chain) originates from a study of regulatory dendritic cells for organ transplantation. For the study at large: Dendritic cell cultures received LPS on day 6. Study observations and caveats: Resting memory CD8+ T cells held the most alloreactive clonotypes. Naive CD4+ and CD8+ repertoires were highly diverse; memory CD8+ was most oligoclonal.

Sorted subsets were CFSE-labeled and cultured approximately 5 days with allogeneic dendritic cells. Memory T cells were CD45RO+, naive were CD45RA+, sorted by FACS. This CDR3 is built from 14 residues. Deletions cut 6 bases from V and 1 base from J, with 7 bases between. The germline V gene encodes CDR1 MNHEY and CDR2 SVGAGI. Points on this clone: Its antigen is currently unknown.

This table comes from immunoSEQ multiplex PCR, and its TCRdb copy is limited to in-frame clones, with some not included. In the table there are around 19,000 clones, 70% to 90% of which are singletons. The TCR sequence derives from a human donor in good health. The sample was naive CD4+ T cells from blood cultured with regulatory dendritic cells. Subset denoted: CD45RA+ naive T cells. The chain is built from TRBV6-5 and TRBJ1-6; D gene ambiguous. The CDR3 reads CASSGESYNSPLHF. Here the CDR3 DNA reads TGTGCCAGCAGCGGCGAATCCTATAATTCACCCCTCCACTTT.